The clone carrying this T cell receptor beta chain was seen only a few times. CDR3 size: 13 residues. Germline CDR1 and CDR2: SQVTM and ANQGSEA. V shed 6 bases, J shed 3 bases, and the junction held 4 bases outside the gene matches. In the study's own analysis: The authors estimated nucleated cell counts from reference gene primer amplification. Data came from immunoSEQ multiplex PCR; TCRdb stores just in-frame clones and leaves some out. D and trimming were read from the DNA, whereas the V and J calls and clone size are those reported in that table. The sample lists just over 300,000 clones, around 90% occurring once. These data come from a study of blood T cell repertoires in COVID-19. Study overall: T cells, B-cell-depleted T cells, or PBMCs provided the cDNA or gDNA that served as material.

Enrolled through a virtual design, the participants were between 18 and 89 years of age and came from 24 US areas. This TCR was sampled from a woman aged 18-29 years with acute COVID-19. V is TRBV29-1 and J is TRBJ1-2; the match to TRBD1 covers 10 bases. Input material: PBMCs or T cells enriched from blood (not recorded which). CDR3 sequence: CSVGGTGDYGYTF. The CDR3 coding sequence is TGCAGCGTCGGGGGGACAGGGGACTATGGCTACACCTTC.